The 4 T cell receptor beta chains below come from one sample, sequenced in a study of blood T cell repertoires in COVID-19. Libraries were prepared by immunoSEQ multiplex PCR; TCRdb keeps only in-frame clonotypes and omits some of them. The sample lists about 18,000 clones, roughly 84% occurring once. Material for sequencing was peripheral blood. The receptors stem from a man aged 35-49 years with active COVID-19.

The chain recombines TRBV12-5 with TRBJ1-1; D gene uncertain. The CDR3 totals 16 residues. V dropped 5 bases and J dropped 5 bases, with 21 bases sitting between them. Looked up from germline, CDR1 is LGHNT and CDR2 is FRNRAP. The CDR3 protein is CASGRLRFGSKTEAFF. CDR3 DNA: TGTGCTAGTGGTCGTCTACGGTTCGGGTCGAAAACTGAAGCTTTCTTT.

In this sample, this clone turned up a few times. The V call is TRBV7-9, the J call TRBJ2-5; the D gene is possibly TRBD2 (5 bases). V was shortened by 5 bases and J by 6 bases, with 25 bases between the two germline ends. This CDR3 has 17 residues. Germline V gives CDR1 SEHNR, CDR2 FQNEAQ (reference sequence). The CDR3 is CASSVIATLMYPKTQYF. The CDR3 nucleotides read TGTGCCAGCAGCGTAATAGCGACTCTTATGTACCCGAAGACCCAGTACTTC.

The chain combines TRBV7-2 with TRBJ2-2; 7 nucleotides line up with TRBD1. The ends lost 5 bases at V and 5 bases at J; junction bases unmatched: 8. The CDR3 consists of 15 residues. Germline lookup yields CDR1 SGHTA and CDR2 FQGNSA. The CDR3 spells CASSPTGTVTGELFF. The CDR3 DNA reads as TGTGCCAGCAGCCCAACCGGGACAGTTACCGGGGAGCTGTTTTTT.

The chain links TRBV7-9 to TRBJ2-5, with 11 bases that match TRBD2. CDR1 SEHNR and CDR2 FQNEAQ come from the germline V gene (reference sequence). This CDR3 has 14 amino acids. The ends lost 5 bases at V and 4 bases at J; junction bases unmatched: 3. In DNA form, the CDR3 reads TGTGCCAGCAGCCTTAGCGGGAGGGCAGAGACCCAGTACTTC. Translated: CASSLSGRAETQYF.